Included here is one T cell receptor (beta chain) sequence, with context. TCRdb passed the 5' RACE reads through MiXCR, listing each CDR3 protein once. The repertoire holds some 670,000 distinct CDR3 sequences, with approximately 13% as singletons. This entry is derived from a study of T cells after yellow fever vaccination. The CDR3 extends over 16 amino acids. Deletions cut 3 bases from V and 0 bases from J, with 13 bases between. Per germline, CDR1 SGHRS and CDR2 YFSETQ. The genes are TRBV5-1 and TRBJ1-3, with a weak D call TRBD1 (5 bases). Sequencing used PBMCs, obtained on the day of the yellow fever booster vaccination. The origin of this receptor is a man aged 30 to 45 who received the YFV17D yellow fever vaccine. DNA of the CDR3: TGCGCCAGCAGCTCCTCGTGGGGGAGCTCTGGAAACACCATATATTTT. Amino acid sequence: CASSSSWGSSGNTIYF.